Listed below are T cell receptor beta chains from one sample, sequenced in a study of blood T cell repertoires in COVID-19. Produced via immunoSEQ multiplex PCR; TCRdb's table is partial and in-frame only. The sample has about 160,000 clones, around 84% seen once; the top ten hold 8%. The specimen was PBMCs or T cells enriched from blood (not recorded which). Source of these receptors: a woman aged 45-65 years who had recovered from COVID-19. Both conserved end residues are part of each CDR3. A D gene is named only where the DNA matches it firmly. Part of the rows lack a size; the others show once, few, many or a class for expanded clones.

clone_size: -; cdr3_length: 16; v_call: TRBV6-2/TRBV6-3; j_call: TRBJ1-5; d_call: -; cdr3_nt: TGTGCCAGCAGTTACGGGGGGTCGGTTAGCAATCAGCCCCAGCATTTT; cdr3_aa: CASSYGGSVSNQPQHF
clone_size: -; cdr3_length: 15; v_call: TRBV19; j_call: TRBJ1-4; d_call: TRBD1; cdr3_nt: TGTGCCAGTAGCCCACAGGGGGCGAACCGTGAAAAACTGTTTTTT; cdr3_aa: CASSPQGANREKLFF
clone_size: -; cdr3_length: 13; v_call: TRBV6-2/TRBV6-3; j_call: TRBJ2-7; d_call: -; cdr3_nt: TGTGCCAGCAGTCAGCCCCCCGGGGACGAGCAGTACTTC; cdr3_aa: CASSQPPGDEQYF
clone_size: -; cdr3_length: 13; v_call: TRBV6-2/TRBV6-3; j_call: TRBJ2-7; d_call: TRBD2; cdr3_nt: TGTGCCAGCAGTTCACTAGGGAGGGTGGAGCAGTACTTC; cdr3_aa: CASSSLGRVEQYF
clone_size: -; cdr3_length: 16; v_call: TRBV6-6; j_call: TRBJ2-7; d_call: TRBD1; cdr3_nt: TGTGCCAGCAGGGGTCCGACGGGGACAGGGGCAGGTGAGCAGTACTTC; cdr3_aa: CASRGPTGTGAGEQYF
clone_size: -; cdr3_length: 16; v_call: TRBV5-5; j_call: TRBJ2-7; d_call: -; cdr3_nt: TGTGCCAGCAGCTTGGACAGGGAATCCTACTCCTACGAGCAGTACTTC; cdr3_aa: CASSLDRESYSYEQYF
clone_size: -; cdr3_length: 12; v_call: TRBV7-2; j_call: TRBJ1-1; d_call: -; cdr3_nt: TGTGCCAGCAATGACAGGAACATTAAATCTTTCTTT; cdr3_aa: CASNDRNIKSFF
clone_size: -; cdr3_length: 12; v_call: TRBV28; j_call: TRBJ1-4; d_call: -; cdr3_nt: TGTGCCAGCATTAGCAGGGGTGAAAAACTGTTTTTT; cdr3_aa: CASISRGEKLFF
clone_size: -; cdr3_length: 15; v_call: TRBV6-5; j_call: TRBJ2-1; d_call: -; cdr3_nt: TGTGCCAGCAGTTACTCGAATGCGCCCTACAATGAGCAGTTCTTC; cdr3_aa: CASSYSNAPYNEQFF
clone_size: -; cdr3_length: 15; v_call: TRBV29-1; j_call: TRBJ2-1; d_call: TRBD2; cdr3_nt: TGCAGCGTTGAAGATCGGGGAGCGGGATTGGATGAGCAGTTCTTC; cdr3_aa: CSVEDRGAGLDEQFF
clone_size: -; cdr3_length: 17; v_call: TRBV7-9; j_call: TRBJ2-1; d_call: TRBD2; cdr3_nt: TGTGCCAGCAGCGCGCCGGGACTAGCGGGGACCTACAATGAGCAGTTCTTC; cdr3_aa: CASSAPGLAGTYNEQFF
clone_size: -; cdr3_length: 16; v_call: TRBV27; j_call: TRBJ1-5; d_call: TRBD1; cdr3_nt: TGTGCCAGCAGTCCAAGGACAGGTTATAGCAATCAGCCCCAGCATTTT; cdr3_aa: CASSPRTGYSNQPQHF
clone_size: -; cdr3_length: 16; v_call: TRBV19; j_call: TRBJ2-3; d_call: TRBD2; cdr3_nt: TGTGCCAGTAGTCCACGACTAGCGGGCCTCACAGATACGCAGTATTTT; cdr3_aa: CASSPRLAGLTDTQYF
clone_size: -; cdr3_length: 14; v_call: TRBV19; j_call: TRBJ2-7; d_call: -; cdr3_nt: TGTGCCAGTAGTGTCAATCGGGACATTGGCGAGCAGTACTTC; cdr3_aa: CASSVNRDIGEQYF
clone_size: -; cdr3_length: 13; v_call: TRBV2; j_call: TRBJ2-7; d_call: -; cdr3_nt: TGTGCCAGCAGCTACAGGGTGCCCTACGAGCAGTACTTC; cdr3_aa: CASSYRVPYEQYF
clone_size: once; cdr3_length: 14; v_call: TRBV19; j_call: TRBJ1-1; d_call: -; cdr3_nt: TGTGCCAGTAGTATCGCAGGGGCTATGACTGAAGCTTTCTTT; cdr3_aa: CASSIAGAMTEAFF
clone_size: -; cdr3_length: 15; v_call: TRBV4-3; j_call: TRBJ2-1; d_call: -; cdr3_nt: TGCGCCAGCAGCCGGCAGGGGGGTGCCTACAATGAGCAGTTCTTC; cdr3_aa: CASSRQGGAYNEQFF
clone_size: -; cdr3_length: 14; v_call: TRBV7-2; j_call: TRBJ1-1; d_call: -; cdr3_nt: TGTGCCAGCAGCTTAGCCCCACAGAACACTGAAGCTTTCTTT; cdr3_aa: CASSLAPQNTEAFF
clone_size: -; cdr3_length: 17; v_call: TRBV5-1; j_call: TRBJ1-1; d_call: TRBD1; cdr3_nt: TGCGCCAGCAGCGGGACAGCCTCTTTACTTCTGAACACTGAAGCTTTCTTT; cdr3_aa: CASSGTASLLLNTEAFF
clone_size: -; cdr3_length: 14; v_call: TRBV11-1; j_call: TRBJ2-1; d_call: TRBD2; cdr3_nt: TGTGCCAGCAGCCGTAGCGGGAATCGGAATGAGCAGTTCTTC; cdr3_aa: CASSRSGNRNEQFF
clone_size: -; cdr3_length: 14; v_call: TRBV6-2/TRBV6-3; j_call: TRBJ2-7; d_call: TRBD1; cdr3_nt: TGTGCCAGCAGTTCGGACAGGGCCGCCTACGAGCAGTACTTC; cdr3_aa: CASSSDRAAYEQYF
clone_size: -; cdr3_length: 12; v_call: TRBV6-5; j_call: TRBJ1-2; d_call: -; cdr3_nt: TGTGCCAGCAGTATGGGCACCTATGGCTACACCTTC; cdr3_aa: CASSMGTYGYTF
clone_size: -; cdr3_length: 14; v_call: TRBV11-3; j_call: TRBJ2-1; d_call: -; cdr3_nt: TGTGCCAGCAGCTTAGACGGGTCCCTGGGTGAGCAGTTCTTC; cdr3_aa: CASSLDGSLGEQFF
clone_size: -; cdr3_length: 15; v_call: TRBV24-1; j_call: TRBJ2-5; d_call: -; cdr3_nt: TGTGCCACCAGTGGATCCGGGAGTCGGCAAGAGACCCAGTACTTC; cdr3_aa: CATSGSGSRQETQYF
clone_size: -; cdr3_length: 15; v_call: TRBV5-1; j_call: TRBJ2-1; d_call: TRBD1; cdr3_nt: TGCGCCAGCAGCCAGACAGGGGCCTCCTACAATGAGCAGTTCTTC; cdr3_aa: CASSQTGASYNEQFF
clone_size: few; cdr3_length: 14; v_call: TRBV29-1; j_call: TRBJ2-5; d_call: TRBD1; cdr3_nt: TGCAGCGTTGAGCCCTCAGGGGGCGGTCAGACCCAGTACTTC; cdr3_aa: CSVEPSGGGQTQYF
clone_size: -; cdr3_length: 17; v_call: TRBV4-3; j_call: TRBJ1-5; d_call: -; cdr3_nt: TGCGCCAGCAGCCAAGATGGACCGGGATTCGGCAATCAGCCCCAGCATTTT; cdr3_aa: CASSQDGPGFGNQPQHF
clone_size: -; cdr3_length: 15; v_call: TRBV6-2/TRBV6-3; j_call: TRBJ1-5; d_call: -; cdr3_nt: TGTGCCAGCAGCGAGAAGACAGGAGGCAATCAGCCCCAGCATTTT; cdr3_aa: CASSEKTGGNQPQHF
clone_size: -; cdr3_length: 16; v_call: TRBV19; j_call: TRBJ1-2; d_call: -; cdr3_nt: TGTGCCAGTAGTAAGACAAGATCACAAACTAACTATGGCTACACCTTC; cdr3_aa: CASSKTRSQTNYGYTF
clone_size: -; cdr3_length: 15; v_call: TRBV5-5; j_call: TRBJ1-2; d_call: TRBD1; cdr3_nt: TGTGCCAGCAGCGCGATCCGTAGGGGGCAAGGTGGCTACACCTTC; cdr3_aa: CASSAIRRGQGGYTF
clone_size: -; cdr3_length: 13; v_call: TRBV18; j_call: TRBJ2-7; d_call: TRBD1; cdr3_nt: TGTGCCAGCTCGCCGGGACAGGATATCGAGCAGTACTTC; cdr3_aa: CASSPGQDIEQYF
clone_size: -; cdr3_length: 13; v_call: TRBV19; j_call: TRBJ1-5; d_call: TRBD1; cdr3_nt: TGTGCCAGCCTGGGACAGGGACACCAGCCCCAGCATTTT; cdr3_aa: CASLGQGHQPQHF
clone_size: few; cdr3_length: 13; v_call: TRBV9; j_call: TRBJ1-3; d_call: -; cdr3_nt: TGTGCCAGCAGCGTAGGCACGGAAGGGGACAATAACTTT; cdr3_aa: CASSVGTEGDNNF
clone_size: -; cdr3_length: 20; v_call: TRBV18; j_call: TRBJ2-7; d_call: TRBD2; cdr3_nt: TGTGCCAGCTCGCTAAGTCCCGGGACTAGCGGAAGTCTCGTCTTCTACGAGCAGTACTTC; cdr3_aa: CASSLSPGTSGSLVFYEQYF
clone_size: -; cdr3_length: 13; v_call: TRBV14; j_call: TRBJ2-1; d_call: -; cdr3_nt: TGTGCCAGCAGCCAATCTGCCTACAATGAGCAGTTCTTC; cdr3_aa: CASSQSAYNEQFF
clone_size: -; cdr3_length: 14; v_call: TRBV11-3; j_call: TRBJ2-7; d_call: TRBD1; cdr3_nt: TGTGCCAGCAGCTCGGGACAGAGCTTTTCCGAGCAGTACTTC; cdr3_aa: CASSSGQSFSEQYF
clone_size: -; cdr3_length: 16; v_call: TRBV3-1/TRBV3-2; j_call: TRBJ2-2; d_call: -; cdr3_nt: TGTGCCAGCAGCCAAGGGCAGCGGGCCTACACCGGGGAGCTGTTTTTT; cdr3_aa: CASSQGQRAYTGELFF
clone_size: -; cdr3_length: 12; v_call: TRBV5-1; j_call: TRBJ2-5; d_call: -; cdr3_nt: TGCGCCAGCAGCTTCACGGGTGAGACCCAGTACTTC; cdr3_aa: CASSFTGETQYF
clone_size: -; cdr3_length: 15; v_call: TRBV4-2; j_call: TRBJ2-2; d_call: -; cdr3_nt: TGTGCCAGCAGCCAAGATTGGGGCTGGGTCGGGGAGCTGTTTTTT; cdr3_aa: CASSQDWGWVGELFF
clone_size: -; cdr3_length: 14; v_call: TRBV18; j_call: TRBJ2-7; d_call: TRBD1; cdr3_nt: TGTGCCAGCTCACCGGGACAGGGGACCTACGAGCAGTACTTC; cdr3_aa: CASSPGQGTYEQYF
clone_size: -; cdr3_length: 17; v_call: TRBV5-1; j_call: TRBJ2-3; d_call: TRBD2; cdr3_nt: TGCGCCAGCAGCTTAATGCCGGGCCGGGGGGACACAGATACGCAGTATTTT; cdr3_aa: CASSLMPGRGDTDTQYF
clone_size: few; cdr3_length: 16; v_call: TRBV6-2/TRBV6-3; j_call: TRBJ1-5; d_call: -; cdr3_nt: TGTGCCAGCAGGCCTAACAGGAGTGGGGACAATCAGCCCCAGCATTTT; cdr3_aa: CASRPNRSGDNQPQHF
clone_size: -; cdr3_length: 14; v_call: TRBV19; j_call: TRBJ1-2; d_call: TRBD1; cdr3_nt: TGTGCCAGTAGCAAGACCGGGACAGTTTACGGCTACACCTTC; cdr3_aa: CASSKTGTVYGYTF
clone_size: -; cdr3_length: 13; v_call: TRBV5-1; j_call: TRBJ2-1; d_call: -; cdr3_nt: TGCGCCAGCAGCTTGGGGCTAGTCAATGAGCAGTTCTTC; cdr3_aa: CASSLGLVNEQFF
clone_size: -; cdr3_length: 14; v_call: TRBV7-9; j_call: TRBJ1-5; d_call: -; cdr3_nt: TGTGCCAGCAGCTTAGGCCAGGGGCCTCAGCCCCAGCATTTT; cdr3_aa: CASSLGQGPQPQHF
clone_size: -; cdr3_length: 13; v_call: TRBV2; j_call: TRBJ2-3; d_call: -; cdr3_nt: TGTGCCAGCAGGTTAGGACACTTAGATACGCAGTATTTT; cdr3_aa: CASRLGHLDTQYF
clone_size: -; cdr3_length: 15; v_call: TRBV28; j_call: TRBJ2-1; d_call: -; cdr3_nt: TGTGCCAGCAGCCTTGGGCGTACAGGTGGCAATGAGCAGTTCTTC; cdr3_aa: CASSLGRTGGNEQFF
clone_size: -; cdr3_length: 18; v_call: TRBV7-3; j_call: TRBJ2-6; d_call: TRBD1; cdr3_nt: TGTGCCAGCAGCTTAAAGGGGACAGGGGGCTTTGGGGCCAACGTCCTGACTTTC; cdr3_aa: CASSLKGTGGFGANVLTF
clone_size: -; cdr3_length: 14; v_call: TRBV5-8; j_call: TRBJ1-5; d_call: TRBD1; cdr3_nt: TGTGCCAGCAGCCGGGGACAGGGCCAGATGGCCCAGCATTTT; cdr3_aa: CASSRGQGQMAQHF
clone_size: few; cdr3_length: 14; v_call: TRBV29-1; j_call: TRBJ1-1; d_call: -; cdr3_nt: TGCAGCGTTGCTCCGAGGGTCACGAACACTGAAGCTTTCTTT; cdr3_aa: CSVAPRVTNTEAFF
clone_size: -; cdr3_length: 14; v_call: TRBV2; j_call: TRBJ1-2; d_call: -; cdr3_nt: TGTGCCAGCAGCCATCATCCCACTAACTATGGCTACACCTTC; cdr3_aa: CASSHHPTNYGYTF